This TCR beta chain was observed in a study of blood T cell repertoires in COVID-19. The authors' processing: Reference gene primer amplification gave estimated nucleated cell counts. Sequencing was performed with immunoSEQ multiplex PCR; in TCRdb, only in-frame clones are kept and a portion is missing. Clone size and the V and J calls come from that table; the DNA yielded D and trimming. Among around 160,000 clones listed, roughly 80% were seen once. Germline V CDR1 and CDR2: SQVTM, ANQGSEA. J lost 6 bases, V lost 5 bases, and 7 bases had no gene match. This CDR3 spans 14 amino acids. The J gene is TRBJ1-1, the V gene TRBV29-1, with 12 positions matching TRBD1. The sequenced sample consisted of PBMCs or T cells enriched from blood (not recorded which). This TCR derives from an older woman who had recovered from COVID-19. The CDR3 is CSVPGQGAIAEAFF. The CDR3 DNA follows: TGCAGCGTTCCGGGACAGGGGGCGATCGCTGAAGCTTTCTTT.